A selection of T cell receptor beta chains follows, all from one sample in a study of vaccination and CD4 T cells after COVID-19. From the PCR reads, TCRdb called clonotypes with MiXCR, one entry per CDR3 protein. The table includes some 11,000 distinct CDR3 sequences, approximately 50% detected once. Their specific antigens are unknown. Sequenced sample: CD4+ T cells from blood, cultured in vitro. The receptor source for this set is a human donor who had recovered from COVID-19. CDR3s include the opening cysteine and the closing phenylalanine or tryptophan. A D gene is named only where the DNA matches it firmly. Clone size is given for some rows only: seen once, a few or many times, or a class if the clone is expanded.

v_gene: TRBV6-1; abundance: .; j_gene: TRBJ2-1; d_gene: TRBD2; CDR3aa: CASRPGLAGANEQFF; CDR3nt: TGTGCCAGCAGACCAGGACTAGCGGGAGCCAATGAGCAGTTCTTC
v_gene: TRBV9; abundance: .; j_gene: TRBJ1-5; d_gene: TRBD1; CDR3aa: CASSPTGNQPQHF; CDR3nt: TGTGCCAGCAGCCCGACAGGGAATCAGCCCCAGCATTTT
v_gene: TRBV20-1; abundance: .; j_gene: TRBJ2-5; d_gene: .; CDR3aa: CSARDFSAVATQYF; CDR3nt: TGCAGTGCTAGAGATTTTTCGGCGGTAGCGACCCAGTACTTC
v_gene: TRBV10-3; abundance: few; j_gene: TRBJ2-7; d_gene: TRBD2; CDR3aa: CASSIQSGLAGEYEQYF; CDR3nt: TGTGCCAGCAGCATACAGTCGGGACTAGCGGGGGAGTACGAGCAGTACTTC
v_gene: TRBV21-1; abundance: few; j_gene: TRBJ1-5; d_gene: .; CDR3aa: CASSKEGVRPGGNQPQHF; CDR3nt: TGTGCCAGCAGCAAAGAGGGCGTCAGGCCGGGTGGCAATCAGCCCCAGCATTTT
v_gene: TRBV5-1; abundance: .; j_gene: TRBJ2-3; d_gene: .; CDR3aa: CASSLEGADTQYF; CDR3nt: TGCGCCAGCAGCTTGGAAGGCGCAGATACGCAGTATTTT
v_gene: TRBV30; abundance: once; j_gene: TRBJ1-5; d_gene: .; CDR3aa: CAWSTDSNQPQHF; CDR3nt: TGTGCCTGGAGTACCGATAGCAATCAGCCCCAGCATTTT
v_gene: TRBV7-9; abundance: .; j_gene: TRBJ2-5; d_gene: TRBD1; CDR3aa: CASSEDGDSFKTQYF; CDR3nt: TGTGCCAGCAGCGAAGATGGGGACAGTTTCAAGACCCAGTACTTC
v_gene: TRBV20-1; abundance: .; j_gene: TRBJ1-5; d_gene: TRBD1; CDR3aa: CSARAPGQEDQPQHF; CDR3nt: TGCAGTGCTAGAGCACCGGGACAGGAGGATCAGCCCCAGCATTTT
v_gene: TRBV6-1; abundance: .; j_gene: TRBJ2-3; d_gene: .; CDR3aa: CASRAGQQTVKSTDTQYF; CDR3nt: TGTGCCAGCCGAGCGGGACAGCAGACAGTAAAGAGCACAGATACGCAGTATTTT
v_gene: TRBV20-1; abundance: .; j_gene: TRBJ1-4; d_gene: .; CDR3aa: CSARESRIEKLFF; CDR3nt: TGCAGTGCTAGGGAATCTAGGATTGAAAAACTGTTTTTT
v_gene: TRBV6-2/TRBV6-3; abundance: .; j_gene: TRBJ1-5; d_gene: .; CDR3aa: CASSRRGFNQPQHF; CDR3nt: TGTGCCAGCAGCCGCCGCGGGTTCAATCAGCCCCAGCATTTT